This T cell receptor (beta chain) emerged from a study of shared clonotypes between healthy human individuals. Study-level findings and limits: Of the naive CD4 clonotypes, around 5% were shared across several donors.

The germline V and J ends were trimmed by 7 bases and 8 bases, with 18 bases remaining between them. The CDR3 spans 14 residues. CDR1 is WSHSY and CDR2 is SAAADI in the germline V gene. Method: immunoSEQ multiplex PCR; TCRdb's copy keeps in-frame clones and lacks some. Altogether about 2.1 million clones are present, 80% to 95% being singletons, with the ten largest covering about 1.7%. Note on this clone: Its antigen is still unknown.

Terminally differentiated effector memory CD45RA+ cells were excluded by CCR7 positive selection of CD45RO-negative cells. The donors, all of them Caucasian adults, lived in Nashville, Tennessee. The material sequenced was naive CD8+ T cells from PBMCs. The TCR was taken from a man aged 18 to 35 in good health. Some clones in this sample may be carry-over from other donors' samples. The chain has TRBV10-2 and TRBJ2-1, with D perhaps matching TRBD2 (6 bases). The CDR3 loop reads CASTPLGGIHEQFF. DNA for the CDR3: TGCGCCAGCACCCCGCTTGGGGGGATTCATGAGCAGTTCTTC.